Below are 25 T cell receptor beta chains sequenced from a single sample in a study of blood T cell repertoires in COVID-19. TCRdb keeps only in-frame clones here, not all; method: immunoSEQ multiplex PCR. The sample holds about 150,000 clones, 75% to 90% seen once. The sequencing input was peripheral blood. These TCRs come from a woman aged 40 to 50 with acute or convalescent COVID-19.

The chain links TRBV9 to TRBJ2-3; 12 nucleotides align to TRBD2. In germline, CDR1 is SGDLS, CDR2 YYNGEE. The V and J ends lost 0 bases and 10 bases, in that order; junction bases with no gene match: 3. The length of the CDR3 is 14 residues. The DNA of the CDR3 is TGTGCCAGCAGCGTAGGACTAGCGGGGGACTCGCAGTATTTT. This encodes CASSVGLAGDSQYF.

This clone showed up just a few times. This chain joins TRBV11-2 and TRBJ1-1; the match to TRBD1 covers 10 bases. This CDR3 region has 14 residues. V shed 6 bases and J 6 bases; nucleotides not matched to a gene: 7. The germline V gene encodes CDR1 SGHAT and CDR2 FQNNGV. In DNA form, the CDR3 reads TGTGCCAGCAGTACCGGGACAGGGGAACCTGAAGCTTTCTTT. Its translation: CASSTGTGEPEAFF.

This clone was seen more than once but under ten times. The CDR3 DNA follows: TGTGCCAGCAGTGAGGGAGGCGGGTATAGCAATCAGCCCCAGCATTTT. Its protein product is CASSEGGGYSNQPQHF. The chain employs TRBV2 and TRBJ1-5; D unclear. CDR3 length equals 16 residues. The V and J ends lost 3 bases and 0 bases respectively, with 12 bases between them. From germline, CDR1 is SNHLY and CDR2 FYNNEI.

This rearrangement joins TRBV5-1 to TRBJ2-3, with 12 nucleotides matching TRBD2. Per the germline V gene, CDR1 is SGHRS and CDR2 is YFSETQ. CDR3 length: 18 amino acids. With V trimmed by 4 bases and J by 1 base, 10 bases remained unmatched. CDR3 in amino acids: CASSHGLAGSKGTDTQYF. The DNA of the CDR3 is TGCGCCAGCAGCCACGGACTAGCGGGATCTAAGGGCACAGATACGCAGTATTTT.

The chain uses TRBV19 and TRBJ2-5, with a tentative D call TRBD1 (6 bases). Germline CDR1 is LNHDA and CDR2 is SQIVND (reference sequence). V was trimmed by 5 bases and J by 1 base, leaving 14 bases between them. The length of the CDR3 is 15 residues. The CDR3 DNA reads TGTGCCAGTAGTTTCGCCGGGACAAGCCAAGAGACCCAGTACTTC. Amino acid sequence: CASSFAGTSQETQYF.

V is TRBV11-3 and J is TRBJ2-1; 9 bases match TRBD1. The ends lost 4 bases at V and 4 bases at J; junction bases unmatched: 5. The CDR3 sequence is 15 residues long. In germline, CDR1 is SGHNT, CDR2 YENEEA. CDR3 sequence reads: CASSSMTGGYNEQFF. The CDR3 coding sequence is TGTGCCAGCAGCTCCATGACAGGGGGATACAATGAGCAGTTCTTC.

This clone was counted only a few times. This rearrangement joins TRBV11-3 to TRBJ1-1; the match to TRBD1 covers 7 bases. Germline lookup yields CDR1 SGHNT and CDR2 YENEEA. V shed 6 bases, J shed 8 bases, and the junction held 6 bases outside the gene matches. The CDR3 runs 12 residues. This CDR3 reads CASRHRQGEAFF. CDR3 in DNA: TGTGCCAGCAGGCACCGACAGGGAGAAGCTTTCTTT.

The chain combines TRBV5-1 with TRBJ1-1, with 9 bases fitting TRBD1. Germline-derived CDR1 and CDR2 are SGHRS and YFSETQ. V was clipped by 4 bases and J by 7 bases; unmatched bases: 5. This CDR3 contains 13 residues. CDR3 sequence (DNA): TGCGCCAGCAGCGCAATGGGACAGGGTGAAGCTTTCTTT. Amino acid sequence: CASSAMGQGEAFF.

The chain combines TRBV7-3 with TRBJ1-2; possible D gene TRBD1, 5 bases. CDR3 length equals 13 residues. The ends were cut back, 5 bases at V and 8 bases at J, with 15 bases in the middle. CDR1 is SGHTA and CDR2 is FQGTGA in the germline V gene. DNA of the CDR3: TGTGCCAGCAGCCCCAAGGCCGGGGGGGGCTACACCTTC. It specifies CASSPKAGGGYTF. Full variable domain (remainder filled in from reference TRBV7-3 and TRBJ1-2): GAGVSQTPSNKVTEKGKYVELRCDPISGHTALYWYRQSLGQGPEFLIYFQGTGAADDSGLPNDRFFAVRPEGSVSTLKIQRTERGDSAVYLCASSPKAGGGYTFGSGTRLTVV.

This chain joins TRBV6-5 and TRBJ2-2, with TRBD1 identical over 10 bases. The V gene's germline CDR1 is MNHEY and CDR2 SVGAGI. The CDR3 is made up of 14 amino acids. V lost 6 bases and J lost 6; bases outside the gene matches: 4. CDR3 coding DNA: TGTGCCAGCAGCGGGACAGGGGAGTCCGGGGAGCTGTTTTTT. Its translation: CASSGTGESGELFF.

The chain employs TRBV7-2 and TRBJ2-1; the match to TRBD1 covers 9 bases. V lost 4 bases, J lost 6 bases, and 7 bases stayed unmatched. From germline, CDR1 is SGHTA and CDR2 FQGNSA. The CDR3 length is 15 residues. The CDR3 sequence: CASSYTGTGSNEQFF. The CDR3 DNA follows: TGTGCCAGCAGCTACACCGGGACAGGGAGCAATGAGCAGTTCTTC.

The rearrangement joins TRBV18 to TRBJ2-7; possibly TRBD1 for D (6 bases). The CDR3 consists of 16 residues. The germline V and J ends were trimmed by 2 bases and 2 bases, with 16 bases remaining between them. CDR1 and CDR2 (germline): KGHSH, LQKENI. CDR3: CASSPERQDRAYEQYF. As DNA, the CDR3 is TGTGCCAGCTCACCAGAAAGACAGGACCGGGCCTACGAGCAGTACTTC.

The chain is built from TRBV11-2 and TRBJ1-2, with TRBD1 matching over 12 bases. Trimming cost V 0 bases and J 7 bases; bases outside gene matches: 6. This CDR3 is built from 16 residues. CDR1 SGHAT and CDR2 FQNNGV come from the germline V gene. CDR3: CASSLDGGQGASGYTF. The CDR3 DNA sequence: TGTGCCAGCAGCTTAGATGGGGGACAGGGGGCGTCTGGCTACACCTTC.

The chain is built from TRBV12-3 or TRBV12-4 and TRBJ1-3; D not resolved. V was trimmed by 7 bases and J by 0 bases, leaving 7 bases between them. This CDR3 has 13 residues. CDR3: CASTSASGNTIYF. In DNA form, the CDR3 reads TGTGCCAGCACCAGCGCCTCTGGAAACACCATATATTTT.

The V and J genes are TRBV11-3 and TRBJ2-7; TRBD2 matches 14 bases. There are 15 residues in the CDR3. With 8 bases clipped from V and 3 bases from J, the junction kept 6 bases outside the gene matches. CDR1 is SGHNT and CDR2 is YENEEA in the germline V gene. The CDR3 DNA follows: TGTGCCAGCTGGGGACTAGCGGGAGTTCTCTACGAGCAGTACTTC. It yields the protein CASWGLAGVLYEQYF.

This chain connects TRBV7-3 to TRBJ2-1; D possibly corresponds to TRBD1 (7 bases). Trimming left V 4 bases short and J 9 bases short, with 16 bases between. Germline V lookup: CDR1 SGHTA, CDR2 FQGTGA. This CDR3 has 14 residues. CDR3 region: CASSSPGQRAEQFF. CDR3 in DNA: TGTGCCAGCAGCTCGCCGGGACAGCGGGCTGAGCAGTTCTTC.

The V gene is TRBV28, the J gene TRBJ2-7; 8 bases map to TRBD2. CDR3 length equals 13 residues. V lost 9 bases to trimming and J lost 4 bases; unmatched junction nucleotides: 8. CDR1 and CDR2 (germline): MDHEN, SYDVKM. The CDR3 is CASESGGDYEQYF. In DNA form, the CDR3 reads TGTGCCAGTGAGTCGGGGGGGGATTACGAGCAGTACTTC.

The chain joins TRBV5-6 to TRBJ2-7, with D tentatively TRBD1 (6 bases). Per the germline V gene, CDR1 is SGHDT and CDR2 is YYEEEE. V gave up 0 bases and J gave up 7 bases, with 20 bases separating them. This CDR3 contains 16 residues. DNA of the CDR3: TGTGCCAGCAGCTTGGTCGGGACATCGGGCCTGATAGAGCAGTACTTC. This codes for CASSLVGTSGLIEQYF.

CDR3 in amino acids: CASSLGQMNTEAFF. CDR3 in DNA: TGTGCCAGCAGTTTGGGACAGATGAACACTGAAGCTTTCTTT. V usage is TRBV28 and J usage is TRBJ1-1; 7 bases map to TRBD1. The length of the CDR3 is 14 residues. Germline assignment: CDR1 MDHEN and CDR2 SYDVKM. The V segment lost 3 bases and the J segment 0 bases; nucleotides outside the gene matches: 1.

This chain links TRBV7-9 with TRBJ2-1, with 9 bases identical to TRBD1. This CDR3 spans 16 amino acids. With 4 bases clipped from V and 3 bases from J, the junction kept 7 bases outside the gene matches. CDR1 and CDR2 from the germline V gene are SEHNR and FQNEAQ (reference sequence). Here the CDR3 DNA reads TGTGCCAGCAGCTCAACGACAGGGGGGCACTACAATGAGCAGTTCTTC. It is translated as CASSSTTGGHYNEQFF.

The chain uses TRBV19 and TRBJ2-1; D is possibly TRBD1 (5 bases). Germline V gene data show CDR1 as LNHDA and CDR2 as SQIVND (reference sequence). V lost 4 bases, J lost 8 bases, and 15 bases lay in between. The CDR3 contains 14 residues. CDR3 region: CASSKGPSRYEQFF. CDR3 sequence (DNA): TGTGCCAGTAGTAAGGGGCCTAGTCGTTATGAGCAGTTCTTC.

The CDR3 nucleotides are TGTGCCAGCAGCTTAGACACCGGTACGCAGTATTTT. Amino acids: CASSLDTGTQYF. The chain combines TRBV7-3 with TRBJ2-3; D is ambiguous. V was pared by 2 bases and J by 8 bases, with 8 bases between. This CDR3 spans 12 amino acids. Germline loops: CDR1 SGHTA, CDR2 FQGTGA. The variable domain in full, completed from reference TRBV7-3 and TRBJ2-3, reads GAGVSQTPSNKVTEKGKYVELRCDPISGHTALYWYRQSLGQGPEFLIYFQGTGAADDSGLPNDRFFAVRPEGSVSTLKIQRTERGDSAVYLCASSLDTGTQYFGPGTRLTVL.

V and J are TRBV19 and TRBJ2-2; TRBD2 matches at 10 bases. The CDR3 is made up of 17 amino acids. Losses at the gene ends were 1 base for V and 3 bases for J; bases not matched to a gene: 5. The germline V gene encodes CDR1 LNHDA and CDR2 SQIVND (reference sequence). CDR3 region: CASSIASGSPHTGELFF. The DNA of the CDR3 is TGTGCCAGTAGTATAGCTAGCGGGAGCCCCCACACCGGGGAGCTGTTTTTT.

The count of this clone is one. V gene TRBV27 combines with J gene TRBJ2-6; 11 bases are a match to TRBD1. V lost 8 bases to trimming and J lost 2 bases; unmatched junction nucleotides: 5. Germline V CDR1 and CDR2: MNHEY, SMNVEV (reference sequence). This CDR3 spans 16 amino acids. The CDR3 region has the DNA TGTGCCAGCGGGGACAGGGGGGGCCCTGGGGCCAACGTCCTGACTTTC. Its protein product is CASGDRGGPGANVLTF.

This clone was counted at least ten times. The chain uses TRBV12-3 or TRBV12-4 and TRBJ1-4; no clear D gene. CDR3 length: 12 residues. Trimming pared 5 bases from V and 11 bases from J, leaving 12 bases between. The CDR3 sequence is CASSPDRGKLFF. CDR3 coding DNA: TGTGCCAGCAGTCCAGATCGAGGCAAACTGTTTTTT.